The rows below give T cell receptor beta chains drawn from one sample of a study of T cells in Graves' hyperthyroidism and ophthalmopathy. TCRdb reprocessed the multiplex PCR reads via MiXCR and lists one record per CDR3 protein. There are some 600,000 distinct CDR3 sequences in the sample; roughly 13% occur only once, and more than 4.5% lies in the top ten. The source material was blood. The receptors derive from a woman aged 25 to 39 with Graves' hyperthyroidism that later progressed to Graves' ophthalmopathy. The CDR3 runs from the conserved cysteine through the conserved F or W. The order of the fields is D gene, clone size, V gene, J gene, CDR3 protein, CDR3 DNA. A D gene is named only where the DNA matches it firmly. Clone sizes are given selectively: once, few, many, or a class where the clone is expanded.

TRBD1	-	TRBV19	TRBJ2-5	CASSISDREETQYF	TGTGCCAGTAGTATTTCGGACAGGGAAGAGACCCAGTACTTC
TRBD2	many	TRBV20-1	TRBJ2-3	CSARWGSGSVSTDTQYF	TGCAGTGCTAGATGGGGTAGCGGGAGTGTTAGCACAGATACGCAGTATTTT
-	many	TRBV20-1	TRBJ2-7	CSAFDSIGDEQYF	TGCAGTGCTTTCGACAGCATTGGGGACGAGCAGTACTTC
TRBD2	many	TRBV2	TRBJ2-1	CASSELGRNVAGEQFF	TGTGCCAGCAGTGAGTTAGGACGGAATGTAGCGGGTGAGCAGTTCTTC
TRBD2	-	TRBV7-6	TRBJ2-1	CASSLSGRESEQFF	TGTGCCAGCAGCCTATCTGGGAGGGAAAGTGAGCAGTTCTTC
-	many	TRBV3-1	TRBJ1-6	CASSQEGAPLHF	TGTGCCAGCAGCCAAGAAGGGGCACCCCTCCACTTT
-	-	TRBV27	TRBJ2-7	CASSLTAASTYERYF	TGTGCCAGCAGTTTAACGGCGGCTTCCACCTACGAGCGGTACTTC
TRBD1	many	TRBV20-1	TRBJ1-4	CSAPMTGTVEKLFF	TGCAGTGCCCCCATGACCGGGACAGTTGAAAAACTGTTTTTT
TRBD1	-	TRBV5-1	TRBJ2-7	CASSLDRGPLEQYF	TGCGCCAGCAGCTTGGACAGGGGACCCTTGGAGCAGTACTTC
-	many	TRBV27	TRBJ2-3	CASSPYRLYTDTQYF	TGTGCCAGCAGTCCTTACCGACTGTACACAGATACGCAGTATTTT
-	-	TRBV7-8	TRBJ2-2	CAEGPRNTGELFF	TGTGCTGAAGGGCCTCGGAACACCGGGGAGCTGTTTTTT
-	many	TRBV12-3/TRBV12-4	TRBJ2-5	CASGDSGSGTQYF	TGTGCCAGCGGGGACAGCGGGTCCGGGACCCAGTACTTC
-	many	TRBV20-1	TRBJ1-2	CSARNLDGYTF	TGCAGTGCTAGAAACCTGGATGGCTACACCTTC
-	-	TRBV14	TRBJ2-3	CASSQDSRLGGTDTQYF	TGTGCCAGCAGCCAAGACTCAAGACTTGGGGGCACAGATACGCAGTATTTT
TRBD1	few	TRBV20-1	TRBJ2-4	CSARTGPSKNIQYF	TGCAGTGCCAGGACAGGGCCCTCCAAAAACATTCAGTACTTC
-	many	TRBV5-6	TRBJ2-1	CASSLGAKGQQFF	TGTGCCAGCAGCTTGGGAGCAAAGGGACAGCAGTTCTTC
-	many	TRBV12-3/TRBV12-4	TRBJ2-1	CASSLAYNEQFF	TGTGCCAGCAGTTTAGCTTACAATGAGCAGTTCTTC
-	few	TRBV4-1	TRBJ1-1	CASSNSLKVNTEAFF	TGCGCCAGCAGCAATTCCCTCAAGGTGAACACTGAAGCTTTCTTT
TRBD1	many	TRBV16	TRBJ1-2	CASSQSRRDRDLGYTF	TGTGCCAGCAGCCAATCGAGGCGGGACAGGGATTTAGGCTACACCTTC
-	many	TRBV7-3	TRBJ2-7	CASSNGGGYEQYF	TGTGCCAGCAGCAACGGGGGAGGATACGAGCAGTACTTC
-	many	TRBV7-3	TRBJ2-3	CASSPSGTRSTDTQYF	TGTGCCAGCAGCCCCTCCGGAACAAGAAGCACAGATACGCAGTATTTT
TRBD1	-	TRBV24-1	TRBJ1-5	CATSDPDREPNQPQHF	TGTGCCACCAGTGACCCAGACAGGGAACCCAATCAGCCCCAGCATTTT
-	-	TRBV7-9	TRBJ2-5	CASARGDRGDQYF	TGTGCCAGCGCCAGGGGGGACCGGGGGGACCAGTACTTC
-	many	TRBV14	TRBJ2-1	CASSHLYGPYNEQFF	TGTGCCAGCAGCCACCTCTACGGCCCCTACAATGAGCAGTTCTTC
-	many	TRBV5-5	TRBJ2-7	CASSLDGGASSYEQYF	TGTGCCAGCAGCTTGGATGGGGGGGCTAGCTCCTACGAGCAGTACTTC
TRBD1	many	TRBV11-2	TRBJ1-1	CASSLSPGGTEAFF	TGTGCCAGCAGCTTATCCCCAGGGGGCACTGAAGCTTTCTTT
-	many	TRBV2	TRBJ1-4	CASSETGTNEKLFF	TGTGCCAGCAGTGAAACAGGAACTAATGAAAAACTGTTTTTT
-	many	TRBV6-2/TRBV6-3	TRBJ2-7	CASSYSYPSDYEQYF	TGTGCCAGCAGTTACTCGTACCCTTCGGACTACGAGCAGTACTTC
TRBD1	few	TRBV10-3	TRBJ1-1	CATGQVADTEAFF	TGTGCCACAGGACAGGTGGCTGACACTGAAGCTTTCTTT
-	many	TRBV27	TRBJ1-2	CASSSGTFYGYTF	TGTGCCAGCAGTTCAGGAACCTTCTATGGCTACACCTTC
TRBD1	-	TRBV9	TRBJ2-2	CASSASLGTEGIGELFF	TGTGCCAGCAGCGCCTCCCTGGGGACAGAAGGTATCGGGGAGCTGTTTTTT
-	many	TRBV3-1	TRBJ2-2	CASSQEARNTGELFF	TGTGCCAGCAGCCAAGAGGCGAGGAACACCGGGGAGCTGTTTTTT
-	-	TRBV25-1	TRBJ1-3	CASSDPPNTIYF	TGTGCCAGCAGTGATCCGCCAAACACCATATATTTT
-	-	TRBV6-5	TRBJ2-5	CASSYWAREETQYF	TGTGCCAGCAGTTACTGGGCACGCGAAGAGACCCAGTACTTC
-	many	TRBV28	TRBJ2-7	CASSLDAEVYGEQYF	TGTGCCAGCAGTTTAGACGCGGAAGTCTATGGCGAGCAGTACTTC
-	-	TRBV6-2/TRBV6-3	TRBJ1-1	CASSWTVMNTGAFF	TGTGCCAGCAGTTGGACAGTTATGAACACTGGAGCTTTCTTT
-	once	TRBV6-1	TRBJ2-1	CASRETASSYEQFF	TGTGCCAGCAGGGAAACGGCGAGCTCCTACGAGCAGTTCTTC
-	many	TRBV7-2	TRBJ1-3	CASSLSRAGNTIYF	TGTGCCAGCAGCTTATCCCGAGCTGGAAACACCATATATTTT
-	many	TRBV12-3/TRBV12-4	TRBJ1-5	CASSHSNQPQHF	TGTGCCAGCAGTCATAGCAATCAGCCCCAGCATTTT
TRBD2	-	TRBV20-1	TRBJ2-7	CSARVWRLAGYEQYF	TGCAGTGCTAGAGTATGGCGGCTAGCGGGCTACGAGCAGTACTTC
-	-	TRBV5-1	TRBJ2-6	CASSLWGSSGANVLTF	TGCGCCAGCAGCTTATGGGGGTCATCTGGGGCCAACGTCCTGACTTTC
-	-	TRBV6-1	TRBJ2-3	CASSSAQRDTQYF	TGTGCCAGCAGTTCAGCTCAAAGGGATACGCAGTATTTT
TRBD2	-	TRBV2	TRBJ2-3	CASILAGRNTQYF	TGTGCCAGTATACTAGCGGGAAGGAATACGCAGTATTTT
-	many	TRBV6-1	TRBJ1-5	CASSERAGNQPQHF	TGTGCCAGCAGTGAAAGGGCAGGGAATCAGCCCCAGCATTTT
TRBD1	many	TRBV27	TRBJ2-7	CASSFTGQSYEQYF	TGTGCCAGCAGTTTTACGGGACAGTCCTACGAGCAGTACTTC
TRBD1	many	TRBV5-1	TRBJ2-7	CASSLGQGGRDEQYF	TGCGCCAGCAGCTTAGGACAGGGTGGAAGGGACGAGCAGTACTTC
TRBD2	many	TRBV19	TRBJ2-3	CASSMLADTDTQYF	TGTGCCAGTAGTATGCTAGCGGACACAGATACGCAGTATTTT